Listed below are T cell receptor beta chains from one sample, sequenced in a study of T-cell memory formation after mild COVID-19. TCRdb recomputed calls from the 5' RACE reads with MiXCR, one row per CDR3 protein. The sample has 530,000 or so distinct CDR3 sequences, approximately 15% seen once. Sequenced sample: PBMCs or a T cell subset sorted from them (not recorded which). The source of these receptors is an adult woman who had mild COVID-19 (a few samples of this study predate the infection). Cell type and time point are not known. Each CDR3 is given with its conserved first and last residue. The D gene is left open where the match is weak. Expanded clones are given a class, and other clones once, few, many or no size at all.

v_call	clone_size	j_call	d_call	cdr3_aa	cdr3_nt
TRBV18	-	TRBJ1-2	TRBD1	CASSLTRQGTPSIPDYGYTF	TGTGCCAGCTCACTTACACGACAGGGGACCCCTTCTATCCCAGACTATGGCTACACCTTC
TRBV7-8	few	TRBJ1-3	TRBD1	CASSFGYRGTGNTIYF	TGTGCCAGCAGCTTTGGATACAGGGGAACTGGAAACACCATATATTTT
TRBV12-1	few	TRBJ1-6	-	CASSPRGGGDSPLHF	TGTGCCAGCAGCCCCAGAGGAGGGGGCGATTCACCCCTCCACTTT
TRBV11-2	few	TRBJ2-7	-	CASSLDFTVGTPPYEQYF	TGTGCCAGCAGCTTAGATTTTACGGTCGGGACACCTCCCTACGAGCAGTACTTC
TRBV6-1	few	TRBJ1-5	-	CASSEHGAGAQHF	TGTGCCAGCAGTGAACACGGTGCAGGGGCCCAGCATTTT
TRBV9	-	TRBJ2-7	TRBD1	CASSVKLQGSPYEQYF	TGTGCCAGCAGCGTGAAACTACAGGGGAGTCCCTACGAGCAGTACTTC
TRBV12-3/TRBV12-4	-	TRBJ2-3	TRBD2	CAIRQRTSGLPDTQYF	TGTGCCATCAGACAGAGGACTAGCGGCCTCCCGGATACGCAGTATTTT
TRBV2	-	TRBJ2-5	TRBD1	CASSVDRGHGETQYF	TGTGCCAGCAGTGTGGACAGGGGCCATGGGGAGACCCAGTACTTC
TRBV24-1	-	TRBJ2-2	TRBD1	CATSDSGRTGILGELFF	TGTGCCACCAGTGATAGTGGGCGGACAGGGATACTCGGGGAGCTGTTTTTT
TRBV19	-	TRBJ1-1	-	CASRAGENTEAFF	TGTGCCAGTAGGGCAGGGGAGAACACTGAAGCTTTCTTT
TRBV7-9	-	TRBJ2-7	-	CASAYYRDEQYF	TGTGCCTCAGCGTACTACAGGGACGAGCAGTACTTC
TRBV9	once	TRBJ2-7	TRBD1	CASSPTGTENIEQYF	TGTGCCAGCAGCCCCACCGGGACAGAGAATATCGAGCAGTACTTC
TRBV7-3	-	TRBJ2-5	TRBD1	CASSLMAGGAETQYF	TGTGCCAGCAGCCTCATGGCAGGGGGCGCAGAGACCCAGTACTTC
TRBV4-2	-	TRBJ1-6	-	CASSQGHGGNNSPLHF	TGTGCCAGCAGCCAAGGCCATGGGGGGAATAATTCACCCCTCCACTTT
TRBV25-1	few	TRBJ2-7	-	CASSERGWTYEQYF	TGTGCCAGCAGTGAACGAGGGTGGACCTACGAGCAGTACTTC
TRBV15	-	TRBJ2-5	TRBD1	CATSSLRDRGRETQYF	TGTGCCACCAGCAGCCTCCGGGACAGGGGTCGCGAGACCCAGTACTTC
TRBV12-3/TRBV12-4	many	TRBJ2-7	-	CASSKRGEQYF	TGTGCCAGCAGCAAAAGGGGTGAGCAGTACTTC
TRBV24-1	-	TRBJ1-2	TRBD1	CATSEGQGIDGYTF	TGTGCCACCAGTGAAGGACAGGGGATAGACGGCTACACCTTC
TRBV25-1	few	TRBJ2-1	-	CASSDTGRGLRGNEQFF	TGTGCCAGCAGTGATACCGGTAGAGGCCTAAGGGGAAATGAGCAGTTCTTC
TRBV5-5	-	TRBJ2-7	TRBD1	CASSFPGTGGGYEQYF	TGTGCCAGCAGCTTCCCCGGGACAGGGGGAGGGTACGAGCAGTACTTC
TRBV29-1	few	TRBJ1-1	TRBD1	CSVPTGYTEAFF	TGCAGCGTTCCGACAGGGTATACTGAAGCTTTCTTT
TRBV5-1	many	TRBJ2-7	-	CASSFAGQKYEQYF	TGCGCCAGCAGCTTTGCGGGACAGAAATACGAGCAGTACTTC
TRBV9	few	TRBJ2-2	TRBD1	CASSARDRGNTGELFF	TGTGCCAGCAGCGCCCGGGACAGGGGGAACACCGGGGAGCTGTTTTTT